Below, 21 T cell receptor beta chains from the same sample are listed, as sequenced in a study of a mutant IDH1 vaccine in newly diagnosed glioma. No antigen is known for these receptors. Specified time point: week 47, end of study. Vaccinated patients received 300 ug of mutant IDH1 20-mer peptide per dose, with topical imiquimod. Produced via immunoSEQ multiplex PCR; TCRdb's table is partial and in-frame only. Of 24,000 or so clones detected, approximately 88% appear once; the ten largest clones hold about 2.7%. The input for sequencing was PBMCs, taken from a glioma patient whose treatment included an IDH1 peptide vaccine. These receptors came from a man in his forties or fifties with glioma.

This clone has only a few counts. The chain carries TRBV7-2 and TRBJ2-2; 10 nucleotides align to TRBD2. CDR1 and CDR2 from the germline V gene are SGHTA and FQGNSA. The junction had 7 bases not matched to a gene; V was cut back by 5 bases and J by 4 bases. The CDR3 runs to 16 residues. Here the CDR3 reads CASSPQPSGSTGELFF. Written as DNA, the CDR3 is TGTGCCAGCAGCCCCCAACCTAGCGGGAGCACCGGGGAGCTGTTTTTT.

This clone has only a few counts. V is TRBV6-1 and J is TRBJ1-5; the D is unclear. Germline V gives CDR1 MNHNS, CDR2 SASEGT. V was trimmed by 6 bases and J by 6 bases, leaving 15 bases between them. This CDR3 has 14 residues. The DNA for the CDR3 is TGTGCCAGCAGAGACTACATCGGCCGTCAGCCCCAGCATTTT. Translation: CASRDYIGRQPQHF.

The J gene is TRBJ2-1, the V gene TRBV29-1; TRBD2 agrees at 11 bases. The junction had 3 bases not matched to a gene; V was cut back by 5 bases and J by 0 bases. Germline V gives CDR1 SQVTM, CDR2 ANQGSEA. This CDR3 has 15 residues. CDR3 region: CSVFTSGSSYNEQFF. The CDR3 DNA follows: TGCAGCGTTTTCACTAGCGGGAGCTCCTACAATGAGCAGTTCTTC.

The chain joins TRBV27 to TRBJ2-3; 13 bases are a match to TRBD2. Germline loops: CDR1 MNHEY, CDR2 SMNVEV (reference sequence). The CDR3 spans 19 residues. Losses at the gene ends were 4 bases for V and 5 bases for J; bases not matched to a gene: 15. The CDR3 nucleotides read TGTGCCAGCAGTTCCCTCCCCCCCAGGACTAGCGGGAGTAGAGATACGCAGTATTTT. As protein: CASSSLPPRTSGSRDTQYF.

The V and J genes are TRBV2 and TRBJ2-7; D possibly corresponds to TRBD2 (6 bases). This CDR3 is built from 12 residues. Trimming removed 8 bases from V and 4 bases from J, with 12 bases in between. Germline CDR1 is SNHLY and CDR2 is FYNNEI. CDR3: CASRGLVYEQYF. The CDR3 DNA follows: TGTGCCAGCCGGGGGTTGGTATACGAGCAGTACTTC.

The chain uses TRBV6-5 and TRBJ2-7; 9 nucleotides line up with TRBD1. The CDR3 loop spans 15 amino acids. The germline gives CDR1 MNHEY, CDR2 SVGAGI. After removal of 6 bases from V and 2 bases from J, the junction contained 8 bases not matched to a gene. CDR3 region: CASRKTGTGTYEQYF. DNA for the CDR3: TGTGCCAGCAGGAAGACCGGGACAGGGACCTACGAGCAGTACTTC.

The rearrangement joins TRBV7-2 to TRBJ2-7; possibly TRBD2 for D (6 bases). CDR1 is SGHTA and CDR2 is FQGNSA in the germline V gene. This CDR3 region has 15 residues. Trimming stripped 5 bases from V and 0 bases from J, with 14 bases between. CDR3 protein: CASSEGLPSSYEQYF. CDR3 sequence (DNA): TGTGCCAGCAGCGAGGGACTCCCCAGCTCCTACGAGCAGTACTTC.

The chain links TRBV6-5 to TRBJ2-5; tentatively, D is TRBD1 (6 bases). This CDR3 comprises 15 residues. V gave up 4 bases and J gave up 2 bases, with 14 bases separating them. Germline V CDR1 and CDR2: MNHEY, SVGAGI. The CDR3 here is CASSLGALGQETQYF. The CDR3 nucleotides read TGTGCCAGCAGTTTGGGGGCCTTGGGGCAAGAGACCCAGTACTTC.

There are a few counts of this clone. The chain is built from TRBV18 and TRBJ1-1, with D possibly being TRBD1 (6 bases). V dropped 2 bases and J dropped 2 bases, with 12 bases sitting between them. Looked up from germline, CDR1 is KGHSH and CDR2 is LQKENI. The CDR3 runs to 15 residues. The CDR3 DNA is TGTGCCAGCTCACCATTACAGGGAGATAACACTGAAGCTTTCTTT. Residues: CASSPLQGDNTEAFF.

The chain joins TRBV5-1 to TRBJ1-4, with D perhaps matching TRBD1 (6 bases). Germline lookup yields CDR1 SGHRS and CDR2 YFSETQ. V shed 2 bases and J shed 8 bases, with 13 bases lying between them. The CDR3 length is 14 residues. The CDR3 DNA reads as TGCGCCAGCAGCTTTAAGGGGGGGGAGGAAAAACTGTTTTTT. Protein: CASSFKGGEEKLFF.

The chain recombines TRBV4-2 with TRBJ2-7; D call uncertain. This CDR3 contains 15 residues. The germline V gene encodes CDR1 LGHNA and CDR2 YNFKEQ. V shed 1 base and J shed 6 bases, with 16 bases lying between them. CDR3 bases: TGTGCCAGCAGCCAAGGGGCTGAGGTCGTACGCGAGCAGTACTTC. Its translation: CASSQGAEVVREQYF.

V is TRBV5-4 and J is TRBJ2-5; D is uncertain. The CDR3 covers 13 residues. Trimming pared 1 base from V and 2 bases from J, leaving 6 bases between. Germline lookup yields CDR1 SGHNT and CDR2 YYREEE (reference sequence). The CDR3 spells CASSLPTQETQYF. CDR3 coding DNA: TGTGCCAGCAGCTTGCCGACGCAAGAGACCCAGTACTTC.

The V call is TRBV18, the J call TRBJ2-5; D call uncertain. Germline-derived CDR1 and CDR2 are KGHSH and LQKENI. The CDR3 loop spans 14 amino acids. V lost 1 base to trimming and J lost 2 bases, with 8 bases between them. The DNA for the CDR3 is TGTGCCAGCTCACCACTCGGGCAACAAGAGACCCAGTACTTC. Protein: CASSPLGQQETQYF.

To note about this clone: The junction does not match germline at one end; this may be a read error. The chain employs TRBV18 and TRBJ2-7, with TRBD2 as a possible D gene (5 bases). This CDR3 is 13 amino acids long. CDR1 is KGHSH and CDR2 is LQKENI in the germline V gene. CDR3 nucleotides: TGTGCCACCTCAGGCGGGCCTGGTGCCGAGCAGTACTTC. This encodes CATSGGPGAEQYF. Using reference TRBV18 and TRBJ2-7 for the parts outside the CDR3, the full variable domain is NAGVMQNPRHLVRRRGQEARLRCSPMKGHSHVYWYRQLPEEGLKFMVYLQKENIIDESGMPKERFSAEFPKEGPSILRIQQVVRGDSAAYFCATSGGPGAEQYFGPGTRLTVT.

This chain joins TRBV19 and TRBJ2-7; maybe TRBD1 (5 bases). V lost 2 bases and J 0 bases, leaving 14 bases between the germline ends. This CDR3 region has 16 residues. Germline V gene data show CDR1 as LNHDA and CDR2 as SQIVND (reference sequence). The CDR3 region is CASSIKGNYASYEQYF. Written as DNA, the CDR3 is TGTGCCAGTAGTATAAAGGGGAACTACGCCTCCTACGAGCAGTACTTC. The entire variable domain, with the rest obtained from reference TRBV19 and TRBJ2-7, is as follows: DGGITQSPKYLFRKEGQNVTLSCEQNLNHDAMYWYRQDPGQGLRLIYYSQIVNDFQKGDIAEGYSVSREKKESFPLTVTSAQKNPTAFYLCASSIKGNYASYEQYFGPGTRLTVT.

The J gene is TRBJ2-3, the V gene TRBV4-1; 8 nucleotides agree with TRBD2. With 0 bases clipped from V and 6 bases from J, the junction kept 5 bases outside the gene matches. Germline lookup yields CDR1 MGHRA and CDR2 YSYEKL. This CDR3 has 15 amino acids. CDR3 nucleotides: TGCGCCAGCAGCCAAGACTTTAGCGGGGACGATACGCAGTATTTT. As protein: CASSQDFSGDDTQYF.

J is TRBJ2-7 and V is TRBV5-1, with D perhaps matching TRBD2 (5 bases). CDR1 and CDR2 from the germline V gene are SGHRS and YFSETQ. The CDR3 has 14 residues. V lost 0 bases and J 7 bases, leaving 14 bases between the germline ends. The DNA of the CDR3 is TGCGCCAGCAGCTTGGAGGACGGGATTGGGGAGCAGTACTTC. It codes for CASSLEDGIGEQYF.

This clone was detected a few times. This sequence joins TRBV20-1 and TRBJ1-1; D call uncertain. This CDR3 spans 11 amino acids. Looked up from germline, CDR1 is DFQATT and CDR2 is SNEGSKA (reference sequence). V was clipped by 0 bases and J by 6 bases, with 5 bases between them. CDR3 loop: CSARDMSEAFF. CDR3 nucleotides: TGCAGTGCTAGAGATATGTCTGAAGCTTTCTTT.

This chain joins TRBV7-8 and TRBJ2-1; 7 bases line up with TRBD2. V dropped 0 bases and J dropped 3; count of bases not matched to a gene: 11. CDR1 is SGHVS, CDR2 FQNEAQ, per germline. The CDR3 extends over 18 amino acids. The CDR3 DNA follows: TGTGCCAGCAGCTTAGCGGGCCTAAGCGGGACCTTCTACAATGAGCAGTTCTTC. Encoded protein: CASSLAGLSGTFYNEQFF.

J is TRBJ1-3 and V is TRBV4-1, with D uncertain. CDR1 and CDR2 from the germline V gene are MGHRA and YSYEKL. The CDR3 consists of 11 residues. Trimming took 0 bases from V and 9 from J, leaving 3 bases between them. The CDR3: CASSQDGTIYF. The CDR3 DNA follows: TGCGCCAGCAGCCAAGATGGCACCATATATTTT.

The chain's CDR3 is CASSLLTNYGYTF. The CDR3 DNA sequence: TGTGCCAGCAGCCTCTTAACTAACTATGGCTACACCTTC. This chain uses TRBV7-2 with TRBJ1-2; no definite D call. The V end was cut by 5 bases, the J end by 0 bases, with 7 bases between. CDR3 length: 13 residues. CDR1 is SGHTA, CDR2 FQGNSA, per germline. The whole variable domain, filled in from reference TRBV7-2 and TRBJ1-2, reads GAGVSQSPSNKVTEKGKDVELRCDPISGHTALYWYRQSLGQGLEFLIYFQGNSAPDKSGLPSDRFSAERTGGSVSTLTIQRTQQEDSAVYLCASSLLTNYGYTFGSGTRLTVV.